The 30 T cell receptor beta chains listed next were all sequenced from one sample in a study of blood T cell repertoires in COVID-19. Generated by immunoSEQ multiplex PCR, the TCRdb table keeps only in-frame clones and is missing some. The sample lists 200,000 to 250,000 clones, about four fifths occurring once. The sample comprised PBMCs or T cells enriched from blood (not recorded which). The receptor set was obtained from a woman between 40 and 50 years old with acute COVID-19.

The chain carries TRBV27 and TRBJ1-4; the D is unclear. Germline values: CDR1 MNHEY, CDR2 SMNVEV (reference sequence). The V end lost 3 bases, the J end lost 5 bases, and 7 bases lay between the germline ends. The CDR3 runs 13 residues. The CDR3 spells CASSLWANEKLFF. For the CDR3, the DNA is TGTGCCAGCAGTTTGTGGGCGAATGAAAAACTGTTTTTT.

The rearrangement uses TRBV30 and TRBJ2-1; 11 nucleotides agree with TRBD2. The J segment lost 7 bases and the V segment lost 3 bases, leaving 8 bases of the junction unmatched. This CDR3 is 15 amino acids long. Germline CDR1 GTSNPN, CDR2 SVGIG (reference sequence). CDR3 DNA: TGTGCCTGGAGGGAGGGGACTAGCGGATCTAATGAGCAGTTCTTC. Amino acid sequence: CAWREGTSGSNEQFF.

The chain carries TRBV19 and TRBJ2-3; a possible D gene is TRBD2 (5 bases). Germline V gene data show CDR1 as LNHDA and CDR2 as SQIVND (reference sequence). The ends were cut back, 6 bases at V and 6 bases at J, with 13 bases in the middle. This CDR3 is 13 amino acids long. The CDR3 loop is CASSNRGRDTQYF. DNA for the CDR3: TGTGCCAGTAGCAATCGGGGTCGGGATACGCAGTATTTT.

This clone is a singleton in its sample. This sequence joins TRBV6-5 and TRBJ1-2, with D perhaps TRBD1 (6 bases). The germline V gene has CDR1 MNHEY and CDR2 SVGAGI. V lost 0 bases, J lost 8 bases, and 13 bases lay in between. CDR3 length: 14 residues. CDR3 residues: CASSYSSSGDGYTF. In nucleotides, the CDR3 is TGTGCCAGCAGTTACTCATCCTCAGGGGACGGCTACACCTTC.

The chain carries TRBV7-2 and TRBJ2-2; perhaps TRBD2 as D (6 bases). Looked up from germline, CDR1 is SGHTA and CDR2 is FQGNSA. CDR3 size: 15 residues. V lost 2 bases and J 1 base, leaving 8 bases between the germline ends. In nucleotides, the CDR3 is TGTGCCAGCAGCTTACAAGCGGGGAACACCGGGGAGCTGTTTTTT. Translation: CASSLQAGNTGELFF.

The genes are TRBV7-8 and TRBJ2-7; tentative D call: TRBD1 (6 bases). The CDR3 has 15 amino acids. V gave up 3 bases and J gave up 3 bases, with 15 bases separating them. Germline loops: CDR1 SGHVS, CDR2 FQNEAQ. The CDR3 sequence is CASSFLDSPGYEQYF. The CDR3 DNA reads TGTGCCAGCAGCTTTTTGGACAGCCCGGGCTACGAGCAGTACTTC.

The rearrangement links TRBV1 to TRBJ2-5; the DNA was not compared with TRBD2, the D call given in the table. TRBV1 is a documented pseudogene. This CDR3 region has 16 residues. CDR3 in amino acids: CTSSPPPSGGEVTQYF. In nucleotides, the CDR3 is TGCACCAGCAGCCCACCCCCTAGCGGGGGGGAGGTGACCCAGTACTTC.

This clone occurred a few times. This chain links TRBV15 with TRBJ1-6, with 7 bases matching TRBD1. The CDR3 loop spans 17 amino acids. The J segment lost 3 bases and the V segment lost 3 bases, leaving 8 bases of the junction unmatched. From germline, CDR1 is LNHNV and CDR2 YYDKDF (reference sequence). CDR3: CATSRATGPYYNSPLHF. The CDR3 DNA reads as TGTGCCACCAGCAGGGCGACAGGGCCCTACTATAATTCACCCCTCCACTTT. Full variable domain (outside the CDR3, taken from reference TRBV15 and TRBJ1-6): DAMVIQNPRYQVTQFGKPVTLSCSQTLNHNVMYWYQQKSSQAPKLLFHYYDKDFNNEADTPDNFQSRRPNTSFCFLDIRSPGLGDTAMYLCATSRATGPYYNSPLHFGNGTRLTVT.

CDR3 region: CASSYALADYNEQFF. The CDR3, as DNA: TGTGCCAGCAGTTACGCGCTAGCGGATTACAATGAGCAGTTCTTC. This chain links TRBV6-5 with TRBJ2-1; 7 bases are a match to TRBD2. Germline V CDR1 and CDR2: MNHEY, SVGAGI. CDR3 size: 15 residues. J gave up 4 bases and V 2 bases, and 5 bases lay outside the gene matches.

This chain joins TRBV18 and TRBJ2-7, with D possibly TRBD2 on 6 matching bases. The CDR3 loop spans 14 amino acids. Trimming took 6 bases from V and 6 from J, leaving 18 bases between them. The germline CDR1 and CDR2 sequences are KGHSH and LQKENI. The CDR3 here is CASSVGSERTEQYF. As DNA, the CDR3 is TGTGCCAGCTCGGTCGGGAGTGAGAGGACCGAGCAGTACTTC.

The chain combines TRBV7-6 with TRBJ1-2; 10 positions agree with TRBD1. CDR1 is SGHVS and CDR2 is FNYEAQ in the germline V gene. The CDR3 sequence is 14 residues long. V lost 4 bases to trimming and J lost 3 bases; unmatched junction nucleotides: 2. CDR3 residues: CASSSGTGDYGYTF. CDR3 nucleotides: TGTGCCAGCAGCTCAGGGACAGGGGACTATGGCTACACCTTC.

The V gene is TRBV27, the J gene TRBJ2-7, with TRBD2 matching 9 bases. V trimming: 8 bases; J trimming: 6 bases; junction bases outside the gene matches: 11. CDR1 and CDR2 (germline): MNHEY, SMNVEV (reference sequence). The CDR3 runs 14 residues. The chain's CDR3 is CASANTGLAGEQYF. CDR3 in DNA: TGTGCCAGCGCGAACACGGGACTAGCCGGCGAGCAGTACTTC.

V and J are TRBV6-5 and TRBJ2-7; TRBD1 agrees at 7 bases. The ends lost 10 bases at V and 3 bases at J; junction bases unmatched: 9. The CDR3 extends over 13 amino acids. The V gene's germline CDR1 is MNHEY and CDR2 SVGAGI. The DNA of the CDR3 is TGTGCCACCCGGACAGGTAAAAACTACGAGCAGTACTTC. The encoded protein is CATRTGKNYEQYF.

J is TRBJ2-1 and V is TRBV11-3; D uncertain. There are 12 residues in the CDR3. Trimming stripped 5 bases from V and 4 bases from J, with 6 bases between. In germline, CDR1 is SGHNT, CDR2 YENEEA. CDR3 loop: CASSPGYNEQFF. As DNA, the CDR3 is TGTGCCAGCAGCCCCGGTTACAATGAGCAGTTCTTC.

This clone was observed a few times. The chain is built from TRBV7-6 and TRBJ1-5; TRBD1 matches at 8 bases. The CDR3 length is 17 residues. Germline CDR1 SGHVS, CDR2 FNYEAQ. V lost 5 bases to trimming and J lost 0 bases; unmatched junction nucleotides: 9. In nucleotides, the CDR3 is TGTGCCAGCAGCCCCGGGACAGGCCTTTATAGCAATCAGCCCCAGCATTTT. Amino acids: CASSPGTGLYSNQPQHF.

Here the CDR3 reads CASSLASRPNTGELFF. In nucleotides, the CDR3 is TGTGCCAGCAGCTTGGCAAGCCGCCCCAACACCGGGGAGCTGTTTTTT. This chain links TRBV5-6 with TRBJ2-2; D is undetermined. Germline CDR1 SGHDT, CDR2 YYEEEE. The V and J ends lost 0 bases and 2 bases respectively, with 11 bases between them. The length of the CDR3 is 16 residues.

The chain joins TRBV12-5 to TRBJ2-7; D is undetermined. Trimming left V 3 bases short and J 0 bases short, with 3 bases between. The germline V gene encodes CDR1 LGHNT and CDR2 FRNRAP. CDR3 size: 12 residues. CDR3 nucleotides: TGTGCTAGTGGTTTCAGCTCCTACGAGCAGTACTTC. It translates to CASGFSSYEQYF.

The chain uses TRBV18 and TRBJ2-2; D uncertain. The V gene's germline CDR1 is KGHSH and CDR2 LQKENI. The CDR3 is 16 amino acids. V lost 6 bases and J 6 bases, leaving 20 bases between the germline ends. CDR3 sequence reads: CASSFSGSPGAGELFF. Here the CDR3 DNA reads TGTGCCAGCTCGTTCTCCGGGTCTCCTGGCGCCGGGGAGCTGTTTTTT.

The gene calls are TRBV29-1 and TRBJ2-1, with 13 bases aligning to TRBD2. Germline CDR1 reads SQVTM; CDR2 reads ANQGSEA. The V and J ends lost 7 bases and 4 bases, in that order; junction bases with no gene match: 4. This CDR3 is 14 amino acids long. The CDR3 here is CSARLAGGYNEQFF. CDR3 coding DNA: TGCAGCGCACGACTAGCGGGAGGATACAATGAGCAGTTCTTC.

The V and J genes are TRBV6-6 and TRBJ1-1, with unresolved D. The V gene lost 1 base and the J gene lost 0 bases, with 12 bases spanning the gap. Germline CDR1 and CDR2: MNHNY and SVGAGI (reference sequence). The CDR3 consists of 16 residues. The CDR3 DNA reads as TGTGCCAGCAGTTACTATAGCCAGACCATGAACACTGAAGCTTTCTTT. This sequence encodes CASSYYSQTMNTEAFF.

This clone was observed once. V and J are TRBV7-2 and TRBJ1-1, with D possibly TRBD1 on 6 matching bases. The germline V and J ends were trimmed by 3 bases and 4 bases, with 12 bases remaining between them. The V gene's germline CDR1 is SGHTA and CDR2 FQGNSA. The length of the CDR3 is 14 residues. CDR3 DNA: TGTGCCAGCAGCTTCCCGGGGGGCCCCACTGAAGCTTTCTTT. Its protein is CASSFPGGPTEAFF.

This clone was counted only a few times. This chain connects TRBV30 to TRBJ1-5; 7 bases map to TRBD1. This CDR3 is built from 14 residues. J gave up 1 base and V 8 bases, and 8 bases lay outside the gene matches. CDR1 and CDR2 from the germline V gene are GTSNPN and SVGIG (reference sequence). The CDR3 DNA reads TGTGCCAGCCAAGGGGGCTCAAGCAATCAGCCCCAGCATTTT. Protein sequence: CASQGGSSNQPQHF.

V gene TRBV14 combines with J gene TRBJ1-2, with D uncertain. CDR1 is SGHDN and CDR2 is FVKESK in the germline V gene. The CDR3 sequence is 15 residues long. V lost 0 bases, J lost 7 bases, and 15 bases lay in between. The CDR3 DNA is TGTGCCAGCAGCCAAGATCTCACTTCGAAAAGTGGCTACACCTTC. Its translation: CASSQDLTSKSGYTF.

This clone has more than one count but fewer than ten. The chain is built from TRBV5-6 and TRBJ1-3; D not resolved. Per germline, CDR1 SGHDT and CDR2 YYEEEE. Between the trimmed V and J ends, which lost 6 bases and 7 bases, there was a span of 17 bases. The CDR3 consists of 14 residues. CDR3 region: CASNKAGIGNTIYF. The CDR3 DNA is TGTGCCAGCAACAAAGCGGGGATTGGGAACACCATATATTTT.

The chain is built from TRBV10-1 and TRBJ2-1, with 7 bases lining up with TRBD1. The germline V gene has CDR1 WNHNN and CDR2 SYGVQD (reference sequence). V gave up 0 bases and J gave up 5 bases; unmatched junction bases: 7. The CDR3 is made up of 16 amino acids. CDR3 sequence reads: CASSESPGQQNNEQFF. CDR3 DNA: TGCGCCAGCAGTGAGTCTCCGGGACAGCAAAACAATGAGCAGTTCTTC.

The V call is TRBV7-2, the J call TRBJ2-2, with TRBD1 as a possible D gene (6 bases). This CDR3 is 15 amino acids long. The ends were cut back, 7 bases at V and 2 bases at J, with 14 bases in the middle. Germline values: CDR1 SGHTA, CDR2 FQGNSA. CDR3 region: CASTLRTVNTGELFF. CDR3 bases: TGTGCCAGCACCTTGAGGACAGTAAACACCGGGGAGCTGTTTTTT.

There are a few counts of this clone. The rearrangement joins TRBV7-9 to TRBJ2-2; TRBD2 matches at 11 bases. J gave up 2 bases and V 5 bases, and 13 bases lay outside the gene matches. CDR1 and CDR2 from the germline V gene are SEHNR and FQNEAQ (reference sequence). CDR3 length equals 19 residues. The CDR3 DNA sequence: TGTGCCAGCAGCGAACTAGCGGGGGCCTTAGAACTAAACACCGGGGAGCTGTTTTTT. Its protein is CASSELAGALELNTGELFF.

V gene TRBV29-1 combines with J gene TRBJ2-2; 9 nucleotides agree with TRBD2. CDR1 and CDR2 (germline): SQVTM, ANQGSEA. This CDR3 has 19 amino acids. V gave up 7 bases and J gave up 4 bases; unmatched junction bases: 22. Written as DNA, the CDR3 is TGCAGCGCGGGGTATCCTATAGCGGGAGAAGAGAAGAGCACCGGGGAGCTGTTTTTT. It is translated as CSAGYPIAGEEKSTGELFF.

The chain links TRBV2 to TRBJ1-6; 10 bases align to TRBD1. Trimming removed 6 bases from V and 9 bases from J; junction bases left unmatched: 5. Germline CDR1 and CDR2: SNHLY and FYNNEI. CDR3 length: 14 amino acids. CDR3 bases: TGTGCCAGCAGAGGGGACAGGGGAGGTTCACCCCTCCACTTT. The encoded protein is CASRGDRGGSPLHF.

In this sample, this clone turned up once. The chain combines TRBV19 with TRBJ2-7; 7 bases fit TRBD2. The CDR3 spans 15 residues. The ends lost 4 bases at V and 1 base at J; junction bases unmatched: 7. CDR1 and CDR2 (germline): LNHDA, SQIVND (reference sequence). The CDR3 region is CASSTYSGLSYEQYF. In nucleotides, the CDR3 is TGTGCCAGTAGTACCTATAGCGGGCTATCCTACGAGCAGTACTTC.